Listed here are 2 T cell receptor beta chains from one sample, sequenced in a study of T cell responses to AZD1222 COVID-19 vaccine. Repertoires were generated with immunoSEQ multiplex PCR, while TCRdb's copy carries only in-frame clones and drops some. The table lists 90,000 to 120,000 clones, roughly nine tenths of them singletons. The specimen comprised peripheral blood, sampled on day 0 of AZD1222 vaccination. These TCRs come from an adult in good health.

The V call is TRBV12-3 or TRBV12-4, the J call TRBJ2-1, with D unclear. Trimming took 1 base from V and 5 from J, leaving 0 bases between them. The CDR3 totals 11 residues. CDR3 DNA: TGTGCCAGCAGTTTAGACAATGAGCAGTTCTTC. Translating gives CASSLDNEQFF.

The chain recombines TRBV7-9 with TRBJ2-1; 9 bases map to TRBD2. CDR1 SEHNR and CDR2 FQNEAQ come from the germline V gene (reference sequence). This CDR3 contains 15 residues. The V and J ends lost 5 bases and 3 bases, in that order; junction bases with no gene match: 5. CDR3 DNA: TGTGCCAGCAGCCCGCGGGGGGGCGTCTACAATGAGCAGTTCTTC. Amino acids: CASSPRGGVYNEQFF.